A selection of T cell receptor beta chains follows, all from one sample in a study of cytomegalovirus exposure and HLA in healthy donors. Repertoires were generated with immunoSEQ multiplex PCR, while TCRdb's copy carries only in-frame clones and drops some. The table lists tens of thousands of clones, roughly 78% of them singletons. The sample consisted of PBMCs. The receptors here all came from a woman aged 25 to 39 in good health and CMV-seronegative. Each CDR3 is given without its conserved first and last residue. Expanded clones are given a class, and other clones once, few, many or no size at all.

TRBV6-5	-	ASKPGGVAGEQF
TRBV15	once	ATSGRGGRDTEAF
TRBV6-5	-	ASSYSTGETQY
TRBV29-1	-	SAGGSGQPQH
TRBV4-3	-	ASSQDNEALYGYT
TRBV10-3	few	AISDDGSARDEQF
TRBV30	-	AWSTPPGQTLWQY
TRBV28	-	ASTSGGTYEQY
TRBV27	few	ASSSREETQY
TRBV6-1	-	ASSAGQENEKLF
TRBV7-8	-	ASSPEAGGGYGYT
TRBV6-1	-	ASSEALIRGSEQF
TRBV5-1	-	ASSLEGRQDSNQPQH
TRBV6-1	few	ASIPRHSGANVLT
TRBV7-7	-	ASSLGLAGGNNEQF
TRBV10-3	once	AISGTAQETQY
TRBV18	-	ASSPLELETQY
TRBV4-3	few	ASSQAVASGYTDTQY
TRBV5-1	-	ASSLSGGSEKLF
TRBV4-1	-	ASSQDVQGQGTWNEKLF
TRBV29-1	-	SVSLRSYEQY
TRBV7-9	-	ASSLGTGMNTEAF
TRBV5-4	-	ASSLSAGATSYEQY
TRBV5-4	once	ASSDRAYEQY
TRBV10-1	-	ASSAELAGGSYEQY
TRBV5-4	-	ASSPNRVSFTGELF
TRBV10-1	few	ASRDRPGNTIY
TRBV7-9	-	SSSFQGVAGELF
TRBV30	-	AWSGGGTANIQY
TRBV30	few	AWSVLGTDEEKLF
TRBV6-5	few	ASSYSQTNFFKLF
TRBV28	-	ASSTSWGPLTEAF
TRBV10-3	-	AISVETDYNEQF
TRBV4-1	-	ASSQAGDRGSREQF
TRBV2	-	ASRRETSGGEKLF
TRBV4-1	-	ASSQGTGNYEQY
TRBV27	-	ASSQTGSSYNEQF
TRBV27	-	ASSPGQSYEQY
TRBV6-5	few	ASSSSATNEKLF
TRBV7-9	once	ASSSKGASSYEQY
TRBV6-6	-	ASRDQAGGQETQY
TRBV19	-	ASGTSGNYNEQF
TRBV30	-	AWEGTSLRNEQF
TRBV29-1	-	SGEARTKDFYGYT
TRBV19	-	ASGQGASIGEQY